One sample yielded the 3 T cell receptor beta chains listed below, sequenced in a study of T cell changes during pregnancy in multiple sclerosis (dated by TCRdb to between 2018 and 2021). The library came from the immunoSEQ multiplex PCR assay. TCRdb took this table from immuneACCESS and kept in-frame rearrangements with V and J called. Such tables lack part of the clones; where checked against another copy, unresolved V genes explain under half of the gap, and the rest is unexplained. This sample holds 60,000 or so clones; more than 80% were observed only once. Of the sample, 0.89% falls within the top ten clones. The sample was peripheral blood, taken in the first trimester of pregnancy. The receptor set was obtained from a female donor in good health, enrolled as a control in a pregnancy study.

J is TRBJ2-3 and V is TRBV4-2; the D gene is possibly TRBD1 (6 bases). V lost 0 bases and J lost 2, with 9 bases in between. The CDR3 has 15 amino acids. CDR1 and CDR2 from the germline V gene are LGHNA and YNFKEQ. CDR3 amino acids: CASSQEGQFTDTQYF. The CDR3 nucleotides read TGTGCCAGCAGCCAAGAAGGACAGTTCACAGATACGCAGTATTTT.

The chain is built from TRBV6-1 and TRBJ2-1; 9 bases match TRBD2. CDR1 and CDR2 from the germline V gene are MNHNS and SASEGT. V lost 7 bases and J lost 3; bases outside the gene matches: 1. The CDR3 consists of 13 residues. The CDR3 loop is CASMTSGYNEQFF. CDR3 in DNA: TGTGCCAGCATGACTAGCGGCTACAATGAGCAGTTCTTC.

The CDR3 sequence is CASSLQGGETQYF. DNA for the CDR3: TGTGCCAGCAGCTTACAGGGCGGGGAGACCCAGTACTTC. The rearrangement joins TRBV9 to TRBJ2-5; possible D gene TRBD1, 6 bases. The CDR3 sequence is 13 residues long. Between the trimmed V and J ends, which lost 4 bases and 5 bases, there was a span of 12 bases. The germline CDR1 and CDR2 sequences are SGDLS and YYNGEE.